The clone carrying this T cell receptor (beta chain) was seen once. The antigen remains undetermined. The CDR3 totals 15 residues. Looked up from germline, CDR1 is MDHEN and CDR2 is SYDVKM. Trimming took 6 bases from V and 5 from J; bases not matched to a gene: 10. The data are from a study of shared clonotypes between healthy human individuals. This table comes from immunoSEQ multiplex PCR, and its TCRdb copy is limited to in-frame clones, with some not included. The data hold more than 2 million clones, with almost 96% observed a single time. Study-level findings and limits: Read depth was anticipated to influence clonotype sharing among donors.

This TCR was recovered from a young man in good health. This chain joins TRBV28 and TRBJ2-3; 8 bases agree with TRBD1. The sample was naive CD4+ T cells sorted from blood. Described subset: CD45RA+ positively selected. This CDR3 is CASSRPTGGIDTQYF. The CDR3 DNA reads TGTGCCAGCAGCCGGCCCACAGGGGGGATAGATACGCAGTATTTT.